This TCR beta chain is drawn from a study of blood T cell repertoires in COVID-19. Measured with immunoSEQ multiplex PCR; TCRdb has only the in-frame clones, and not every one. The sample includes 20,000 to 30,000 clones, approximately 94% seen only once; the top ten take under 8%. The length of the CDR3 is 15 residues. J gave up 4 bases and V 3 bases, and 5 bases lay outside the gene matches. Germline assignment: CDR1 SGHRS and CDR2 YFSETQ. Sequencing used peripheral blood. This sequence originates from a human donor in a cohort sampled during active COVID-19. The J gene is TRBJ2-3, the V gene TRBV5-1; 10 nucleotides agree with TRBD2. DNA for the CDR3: TGCGCCAGCAGCTCTAGCGGGAGTCCCGCAGATACGCAGTATTTT. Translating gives CASSSSGSPADTQYF.